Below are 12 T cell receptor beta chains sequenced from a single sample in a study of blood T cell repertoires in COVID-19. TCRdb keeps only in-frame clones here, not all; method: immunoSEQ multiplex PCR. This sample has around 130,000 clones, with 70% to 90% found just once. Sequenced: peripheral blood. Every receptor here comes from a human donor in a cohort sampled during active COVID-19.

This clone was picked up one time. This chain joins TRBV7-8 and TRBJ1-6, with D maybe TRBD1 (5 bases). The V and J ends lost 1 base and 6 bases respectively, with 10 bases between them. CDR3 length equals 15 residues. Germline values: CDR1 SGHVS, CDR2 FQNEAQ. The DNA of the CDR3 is TGTGCCAGCAGCTTAGGACGGGGGACTAATTCACCCCTCCACTTT. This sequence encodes CASSLGRGTNSPLHF. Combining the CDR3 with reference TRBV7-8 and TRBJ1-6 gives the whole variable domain GAGVSQSPRYKVAKRGQDVALRCDPISGHVSLFWYQQALGQGPEFLTYFQNEAQLDKSGLPSDRFFAERPEGSVSTLKIQRTQQEDSAVYLCASSLGRGTNSPLHFGNGTRLTVT.

CDR3 sequence (DNA): TGTGCCAGCAATCAAGGGGCCTATGGCTACACCTTC. Its translation: CASNQGAYGYTF. The V and J genes are TRBV25-1 and TRBJ1-2, with D possibly matching TRBD1 (5 bases). There are 12 residues in the CDR3. The V gene's germline CDR1 is MGHDK and CDR2 SYGVNS. V shed 7 bases and J shed 4 bases, with 10 bases lying between them.

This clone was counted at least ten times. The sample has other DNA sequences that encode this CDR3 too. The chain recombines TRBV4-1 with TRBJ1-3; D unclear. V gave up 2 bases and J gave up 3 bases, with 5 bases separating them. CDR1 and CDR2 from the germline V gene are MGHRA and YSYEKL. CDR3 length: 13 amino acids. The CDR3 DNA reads TGCGCCAGCAGCCAAAACAGTGGAAACACCATATATTTT. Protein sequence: CASSQNSGNTIYF.

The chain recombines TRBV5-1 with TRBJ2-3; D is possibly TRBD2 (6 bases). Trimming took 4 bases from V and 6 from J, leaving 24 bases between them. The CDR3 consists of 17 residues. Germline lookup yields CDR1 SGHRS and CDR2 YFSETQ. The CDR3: CASSLATNRWGLDTQYF. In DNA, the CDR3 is TGCGCCAGCAGCCTAGCGACTAACCGGTGGGGCTTGGATACGCAGTATTTT.

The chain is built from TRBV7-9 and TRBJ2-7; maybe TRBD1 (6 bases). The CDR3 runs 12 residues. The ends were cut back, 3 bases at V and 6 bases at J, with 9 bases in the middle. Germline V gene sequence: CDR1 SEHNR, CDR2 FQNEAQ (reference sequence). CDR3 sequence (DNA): TGTGCCAGCAGCTTTCAGGGGCGCGAGCAGTACTTC. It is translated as CASSFQGREQYF.

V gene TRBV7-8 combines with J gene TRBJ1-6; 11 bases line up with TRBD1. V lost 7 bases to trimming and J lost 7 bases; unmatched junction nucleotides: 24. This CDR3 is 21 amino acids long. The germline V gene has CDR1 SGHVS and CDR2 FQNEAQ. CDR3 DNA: TGTGCCAGCAAGAAGGGGGAGGGGCGGACAGGGGGCTATTGGCGGAATTCACCCCTCCACTTT. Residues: CASKKGEGRTGGYWRNSPLHF.

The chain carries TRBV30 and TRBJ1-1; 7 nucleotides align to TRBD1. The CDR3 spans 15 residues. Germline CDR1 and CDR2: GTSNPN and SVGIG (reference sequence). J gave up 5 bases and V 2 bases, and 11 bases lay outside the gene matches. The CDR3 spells CAWSPRTGGFTEAFF. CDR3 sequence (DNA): TGTGCCTGGAGTCCTCGGACAGGCGGTTTTACTGAAGCTTTCTTT.

CDR3 DNA sequence: TGTGCCAGCAGCATTGGGACAGGGGTAGACTATGGCTACACCTTC. Protein product: CASSIGTGVDYGYTF. The rearrangement joins TRBV9 to TRBJ1-2, with 10 positions matching TRBD1. V shed 4 bases, J shed 3 bases, and the junction held 6 bases outside the gene matches. The CDR3 consists of 15 residues. Germline V gives CDR1 SGDLS, CDR2 YYNGEE.

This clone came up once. CDR3 DNA sequence: TGTGCCAGCCCGCCCGCAACCTCTCTGGCTAGCGGGGTCTACGAGCAGTACTTC. Translated, it gives CASPPATSLASGVYEQYF. The chain joins TRBV27 to TRBJ2-7, with TRBD2 identical over 9 bases. This CDR3 has 18 residues. Germline V gene lookup returns CDR1 MNHEY and CDR2 SMNVEV (reference sequence). With 8 bases clipped from V and 3 bases from J, the junction kept 20 bases outside the gene matches.

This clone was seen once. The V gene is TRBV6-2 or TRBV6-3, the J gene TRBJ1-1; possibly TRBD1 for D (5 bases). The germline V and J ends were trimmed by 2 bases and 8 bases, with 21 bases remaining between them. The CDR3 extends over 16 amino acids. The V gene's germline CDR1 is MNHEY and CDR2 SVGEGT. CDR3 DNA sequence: TGTGCCAGCAGTTACCCAGTGGACACCTATAGAACCGAAGCTTTCTTT. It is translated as CASSYPVDTYRTEAFF.

Written as DNA, the CDR3 is TGTGCCAGCAGTTACTTAGGGGCCTCTGGAAACACCATATATTTT. Translation: CASSYLGASGNTIYF. V is TRBV6-5 and J is TRBJ1-3; D perhaps matches TRBD1 (5 bases). CDR3 length: 15 residues. Trimming shortened V by 1 base and J by 0 bases, and 7 bases separated the two germline ends. Germline-derived CDR1 and CDR2 are MNHEY and SVGAGI.

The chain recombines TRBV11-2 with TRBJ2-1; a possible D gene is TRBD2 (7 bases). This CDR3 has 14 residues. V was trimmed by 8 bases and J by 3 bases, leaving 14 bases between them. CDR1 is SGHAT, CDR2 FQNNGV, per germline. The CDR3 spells CASGRGGFYNEQFF. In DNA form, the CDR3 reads TGTGCCAGCGGGAGGGGGGGCTTCTACAATGAGCAGTTCTTC.